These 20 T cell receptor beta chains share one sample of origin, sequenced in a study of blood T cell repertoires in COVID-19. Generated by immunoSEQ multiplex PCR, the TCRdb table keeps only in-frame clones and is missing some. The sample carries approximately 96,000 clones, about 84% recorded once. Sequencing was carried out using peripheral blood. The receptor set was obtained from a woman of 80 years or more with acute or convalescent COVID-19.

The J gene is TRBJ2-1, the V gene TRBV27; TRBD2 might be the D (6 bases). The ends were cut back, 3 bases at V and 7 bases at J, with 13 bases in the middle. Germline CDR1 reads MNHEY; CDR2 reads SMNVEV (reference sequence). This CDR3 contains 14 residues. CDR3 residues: CASSFAGLGNEQFF. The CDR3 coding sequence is TGTGCCAGCAGTTTCGCGGGACTCGGGAATGAGCAGTTCTTC.

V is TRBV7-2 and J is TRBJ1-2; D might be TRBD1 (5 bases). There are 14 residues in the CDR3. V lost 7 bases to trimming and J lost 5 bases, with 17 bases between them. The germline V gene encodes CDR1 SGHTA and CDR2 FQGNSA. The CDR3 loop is CASTPGQGIYGYTF. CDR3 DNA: TGTGCCAGCACCCCTGGCCAGGGAATATATGGCTACACCTTC.

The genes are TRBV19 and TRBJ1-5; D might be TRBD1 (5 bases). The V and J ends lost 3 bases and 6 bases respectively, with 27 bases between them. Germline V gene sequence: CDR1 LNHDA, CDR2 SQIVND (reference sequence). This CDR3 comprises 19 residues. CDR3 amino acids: CASSMGQGGPSVVGQPQHF. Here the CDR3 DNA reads TGTGCCAGTAGTATGGGCCAGGGCGGTCCCTCGGTAGTGGGTCAGCCCCAGCATTTT.

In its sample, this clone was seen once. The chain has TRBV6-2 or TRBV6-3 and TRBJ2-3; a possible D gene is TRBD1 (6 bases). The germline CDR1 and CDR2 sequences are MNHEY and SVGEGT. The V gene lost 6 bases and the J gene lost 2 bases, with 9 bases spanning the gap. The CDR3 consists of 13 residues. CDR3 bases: TGTGCCAGCAGCCGGGACAACACAGATACGCAGTATTTT. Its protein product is CASSRDNTDTQYF.

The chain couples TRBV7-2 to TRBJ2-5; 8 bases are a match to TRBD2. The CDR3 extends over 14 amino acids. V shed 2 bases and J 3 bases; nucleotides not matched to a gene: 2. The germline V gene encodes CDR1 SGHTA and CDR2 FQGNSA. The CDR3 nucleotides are TGTGCCAGCAGCTTAATAGCGGGAAAAGAGACCCAGTACTTC. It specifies CASSLIAGKETQYF.

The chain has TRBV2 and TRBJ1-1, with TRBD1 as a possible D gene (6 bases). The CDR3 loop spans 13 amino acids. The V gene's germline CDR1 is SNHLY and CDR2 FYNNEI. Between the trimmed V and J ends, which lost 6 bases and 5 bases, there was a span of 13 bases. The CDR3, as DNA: TGTGCCAGCAGCCGGGACACGGAGACTGAAGCTTTCTTT. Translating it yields CASSRDTETEAFF.

The CDR3 DNA reads as TGTGCCAGCCGGCCAAGGGGCTATGGCTACACCTTC. This gives the protein CASRPRGYGYTF. The chain has TRBV19 and TRBJ1-2, with a tentative D call TRBD1 (5 bases). The CDR3 runs to 12 residues. Trimming stripped 9 bases from V and 4 bases from J, with 12 bases between. CDR1 is LNHDA, CDR2 SQIVND, per germline (reference sequence). Using reference TRBV19 and TRBJ1-2 for the parts outside the CDR3, the full variable domain is DGGITQSPKYLFRKEGQNVTLSCEQNLNHDAMYWYRQDPGQGLRLIYYSQIVNDFQKGDIAEGYSVSREKKESFPLTVTSAQKNPTAFYLCASRPRGYGYTFGSGTRLTVV.

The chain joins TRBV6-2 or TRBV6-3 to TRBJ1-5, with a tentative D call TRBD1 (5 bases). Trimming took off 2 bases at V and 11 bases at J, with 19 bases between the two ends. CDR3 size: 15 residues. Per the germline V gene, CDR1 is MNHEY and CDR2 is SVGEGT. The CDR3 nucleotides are TGTGCCAGCAGTTACGCGGAGGGGTCGGTCAGGGCCCAGCATTTT. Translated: CASSYAEGSVRAQHF.

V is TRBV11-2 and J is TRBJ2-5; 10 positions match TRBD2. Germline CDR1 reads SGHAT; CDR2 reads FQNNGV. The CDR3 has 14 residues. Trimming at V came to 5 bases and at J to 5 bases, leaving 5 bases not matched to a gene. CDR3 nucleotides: TGTGCCAGCAGCGCTAGCGGGGGCGGGGAGACCCAGTACTTC. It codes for CASSASGGGETQYF.

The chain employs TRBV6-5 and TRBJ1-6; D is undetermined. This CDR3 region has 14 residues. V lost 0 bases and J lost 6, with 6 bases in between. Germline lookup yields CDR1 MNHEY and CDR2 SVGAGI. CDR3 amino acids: CASSYSPVNSPLHF. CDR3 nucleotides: TGTGCCAGCAGTTACTCTCCCGTTAATTCACCCCTCCACTTT.

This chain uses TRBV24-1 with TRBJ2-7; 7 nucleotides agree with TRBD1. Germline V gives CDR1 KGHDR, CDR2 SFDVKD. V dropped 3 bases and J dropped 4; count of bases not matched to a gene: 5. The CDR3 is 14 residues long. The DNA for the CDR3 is TGTGCCACCAGTGATACTGCGACAGGGTACGAGCAGTACTTC. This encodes CATSDTATGYEQYF.

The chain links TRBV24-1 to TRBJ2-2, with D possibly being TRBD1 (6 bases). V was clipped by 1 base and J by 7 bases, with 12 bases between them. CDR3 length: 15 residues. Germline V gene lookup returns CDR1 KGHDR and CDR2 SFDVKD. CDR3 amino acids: CATSDFTGSGGELFF. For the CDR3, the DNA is TGTGCCACCAGTGATTTTACAGGGTCGGGCGGGGAGCTGTTTTTT.

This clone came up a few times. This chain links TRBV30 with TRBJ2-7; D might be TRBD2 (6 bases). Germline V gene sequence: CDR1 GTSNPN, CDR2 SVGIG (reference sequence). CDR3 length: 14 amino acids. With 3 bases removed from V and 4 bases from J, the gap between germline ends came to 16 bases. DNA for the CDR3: TGTGCCTGGAGCCCCGGGACTCAACTATACGAGCAGTACTTC. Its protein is CAWSPGTQLYEQYF.

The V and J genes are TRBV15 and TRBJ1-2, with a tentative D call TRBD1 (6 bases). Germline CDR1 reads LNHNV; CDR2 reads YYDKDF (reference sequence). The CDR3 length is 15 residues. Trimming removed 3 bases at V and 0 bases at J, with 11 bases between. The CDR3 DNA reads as TGTGCCACCAGCAGGGCGGGGGCTTCTAACTATGGCTACACCTTC. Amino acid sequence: CATSRAGASNYGYTF.

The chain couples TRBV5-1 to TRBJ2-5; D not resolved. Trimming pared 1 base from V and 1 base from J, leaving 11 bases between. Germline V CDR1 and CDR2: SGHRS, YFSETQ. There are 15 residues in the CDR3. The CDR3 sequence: CASSLQSSVQETQYF. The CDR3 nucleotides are TGCGCCAGCAGCTTGCAGTCATCCGTCCAAGAGACCCAGTACTTC.

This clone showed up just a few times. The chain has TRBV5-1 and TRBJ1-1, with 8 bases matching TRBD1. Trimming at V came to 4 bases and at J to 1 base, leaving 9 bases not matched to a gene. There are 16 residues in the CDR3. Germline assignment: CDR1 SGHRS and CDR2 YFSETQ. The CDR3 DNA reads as TGCGCCAGCAGCCACGGGACAGGTCCGGCGAACACTGAAGCTTTCTTT. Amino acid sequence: CASSHGTGPANTEAFF.

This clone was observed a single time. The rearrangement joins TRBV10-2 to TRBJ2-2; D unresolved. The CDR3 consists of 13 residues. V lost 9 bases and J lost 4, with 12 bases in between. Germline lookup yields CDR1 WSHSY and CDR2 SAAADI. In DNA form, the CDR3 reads TGCGCCAGTAGCCCCCGCCCCACCGGGGAGCTGTTTTTT. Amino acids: CASSPRPTGELFF.

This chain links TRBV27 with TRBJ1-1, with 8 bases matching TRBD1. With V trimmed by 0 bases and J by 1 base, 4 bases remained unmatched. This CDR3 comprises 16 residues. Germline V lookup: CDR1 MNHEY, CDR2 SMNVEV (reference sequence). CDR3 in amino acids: CASSLSSGGRNTEAFF. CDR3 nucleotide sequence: TGTGCCAGCAGTTTATCCTCAGGGGGCAGGAACACTGAAGCTTTCTTT.

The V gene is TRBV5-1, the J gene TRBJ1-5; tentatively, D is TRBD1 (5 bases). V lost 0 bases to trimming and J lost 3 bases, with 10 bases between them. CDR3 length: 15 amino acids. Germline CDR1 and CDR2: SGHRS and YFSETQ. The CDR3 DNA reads TGCGCCAGCAGCTTGGCCGGGGGGAACAATCAGCCCCAGCATTTT. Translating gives CASSLAGGNNQPQHF.

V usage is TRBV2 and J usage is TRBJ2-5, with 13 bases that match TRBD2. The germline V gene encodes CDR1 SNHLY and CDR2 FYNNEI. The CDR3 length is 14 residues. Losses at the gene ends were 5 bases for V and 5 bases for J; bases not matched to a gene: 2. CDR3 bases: TGTGCCAGCAGTACTAGCGGGGGGGCCGAGACCCAGTACTTC. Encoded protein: CASSTSGGAETQYF.